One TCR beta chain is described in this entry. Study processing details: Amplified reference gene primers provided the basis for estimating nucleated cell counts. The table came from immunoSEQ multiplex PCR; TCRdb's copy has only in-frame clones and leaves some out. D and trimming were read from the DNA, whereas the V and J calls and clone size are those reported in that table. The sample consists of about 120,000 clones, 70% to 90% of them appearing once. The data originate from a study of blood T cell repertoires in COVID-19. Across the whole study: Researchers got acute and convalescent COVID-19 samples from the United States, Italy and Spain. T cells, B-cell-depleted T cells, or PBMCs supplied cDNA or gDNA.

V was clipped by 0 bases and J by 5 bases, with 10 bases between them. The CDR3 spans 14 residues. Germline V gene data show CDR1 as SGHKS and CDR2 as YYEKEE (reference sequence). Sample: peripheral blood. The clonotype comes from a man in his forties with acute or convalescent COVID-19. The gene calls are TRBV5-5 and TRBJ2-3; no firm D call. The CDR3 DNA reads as TGTGCCAGCAGCTTGGGGCGGAAGGTAGATACGCAGTATTTT. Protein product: CASSLGRKVDTQYF.